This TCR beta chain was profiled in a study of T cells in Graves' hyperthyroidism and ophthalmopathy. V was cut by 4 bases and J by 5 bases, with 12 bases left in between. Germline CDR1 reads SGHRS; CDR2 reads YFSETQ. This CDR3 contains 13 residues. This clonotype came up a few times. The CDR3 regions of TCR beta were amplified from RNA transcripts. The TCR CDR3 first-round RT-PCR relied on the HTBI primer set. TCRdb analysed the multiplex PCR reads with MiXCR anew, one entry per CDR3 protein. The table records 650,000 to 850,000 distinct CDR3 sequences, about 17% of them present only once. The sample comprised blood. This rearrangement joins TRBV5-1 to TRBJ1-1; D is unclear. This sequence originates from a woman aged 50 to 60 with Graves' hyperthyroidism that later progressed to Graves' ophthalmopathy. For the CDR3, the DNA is TGCGCCAGCAGCCCCCCGGGATTTACTGAAGCTTTCTTT. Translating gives CASSPPGFTEAFF.